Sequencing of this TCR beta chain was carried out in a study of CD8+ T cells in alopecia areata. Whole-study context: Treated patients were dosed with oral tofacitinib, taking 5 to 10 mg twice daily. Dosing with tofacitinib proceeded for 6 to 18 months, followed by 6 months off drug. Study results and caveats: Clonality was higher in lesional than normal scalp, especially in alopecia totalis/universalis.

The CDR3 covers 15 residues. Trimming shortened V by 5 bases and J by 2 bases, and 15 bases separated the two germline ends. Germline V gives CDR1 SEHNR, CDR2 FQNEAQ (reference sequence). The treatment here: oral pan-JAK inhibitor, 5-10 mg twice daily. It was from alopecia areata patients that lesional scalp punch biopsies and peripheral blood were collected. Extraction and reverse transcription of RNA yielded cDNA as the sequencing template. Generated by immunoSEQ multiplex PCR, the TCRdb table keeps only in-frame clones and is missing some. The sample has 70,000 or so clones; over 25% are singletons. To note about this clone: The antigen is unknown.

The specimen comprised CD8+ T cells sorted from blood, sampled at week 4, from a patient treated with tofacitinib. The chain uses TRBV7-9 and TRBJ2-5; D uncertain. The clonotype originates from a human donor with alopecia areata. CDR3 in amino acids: CASSPIPGGQETQYF. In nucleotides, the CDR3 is TGTGCCAGCAGCCCCATACCCGGTGGGCAAGAGACCCAGTACTTC.